This T cell receptor (beta chain) emerged from a study of T cell clonality in common variable immunodeficiency. Study outcomes and limitations: CVID patient heterogeneity limited repertoire-clinical complication correlations.

This clone was observed at least ten times. Its antigen is not known. Coverage ceases 3 residues before the CDR3 finishes, and the germline J gene fills in the end. Looked up from germline, CDR1 is MNHEY and CDR2 is SMNVEV (reference sequence). CDR3 length: 12 residues. With 7 bases removed from V and 1 base from J, the gap between germline ends came to 4 bases. Produced via immunoSEQ multiplex PCR; TCRdb's table is partial and in-frame only. Sampling found 57,000 or so clones, none seen once. The receptor was derived from a person between 18 and 75 years old in good health. The chain is built from TRBV27 and TRBJ2-2; D call uncertain. The specimen sequenced was peripheral blood mononuclear cells. The CDR3 region is CASKQNTGELFF. The CDR3 bases that were read are TGTGCCAGCAAACAGAACACCGGGGAG.